This T cell receptor (beta chain) is from a study of blood T cell repertoires in COVID-19. Whole-study context: The study drew acute and convalescent COVID-19 samples from the United States, Italy and Spain. T cells, B-cell-depleted T cells, or PBMCs supplied cDNA or gDNA.

Germline values: CDR1 SGDLS, CDR2 YYNGEE. V dropped 0 bases and J dropped 0 bases, with 5 bases sitting between them. CDR3 size: 14 residues. Clones were sequenced by immunoSEQ multiplex PCR, and TCRdb holds only the in-frame ones, with some missing. The data contain about 220,000 clones, more than 65% of them seen just once; the ten biggest clones take up approximately 2.9%. The chain couples TRBV9 to TRBJ2-3; no reliable D call. The specimen was peripheral blood. The clonotype comes from a young woman who had recovered from COVID-19. CDR3 region: CASSVATSTDTQYF. CDR3 sequence (DNA): TGTGCCAGCAGCGTAGCGACTAGCACAGATACGCAGTATTTT. Full variable domain (missing parts from reference TRBV9 and TRBJ2-3): DSGVTQTPKHLITATGQRVTLRCSPRSGDLSVYWYQQSLDQGLQFLIQYYNGEERAKGNILERFSAQQFPDLHSELNLSSLELGDSALYFCASSVATSTDTQYFGPGTRLTVL.